This T cell receptor beta chain was captured in a study of blood T cell repertoires in COVID-19. Turning to the study itself: Acute and convalescent COVID-19 specimens originated in the United States, Italy and Spain. Sample material is recorded as cDNA or gDNA derived from T cells, B-cell-depleted T cells, or PBMCs.

This clone was recorded only once. Per the study methods: The assay estimated nucleated cells by amplifying reference gene primers. Measured with immunoSEQ multiplex PCR; TCRdb has only the in-frame clones, and not every one. Clonal size and the V and J genes are those of that table, whereas D and trimming came from the DNA. Here the sample spans about 140,000 clones, about 86% being singletons. The CDR3 consists of 16 residues. Germline CDR1 and CDR2: LGHNA and YSLEER. V was clipped by 1 base and J by 2 bases; unmatched bases: 1. The sequence came from a woman aged 60-75 years with acute or convalescent COVID-19. This chain links TRBV4-3 with TRBJ2-2; 10 bases fit TRBD2. Sequencing input: peripheral blood. The CDR3 reads CASSQASGGNTGELFF. CDR3 in DNA: TGCGCCAGCAGCCAAGCTAGCGGGGGTAACACCGGGGAGCTGTTTTTT.